This is a list of T cell receptor beta chains from one sample in a study of blood T cells in healthy people across ages. TCRdb re-derived calls from the 5' RACE reads in MiXCR, one entry per CDR3 protein. Of roughly 900,000 distinct CDR3 sequences in the sample, roughly 50% were seen once. Material for sequencing was blood. The receptors shown here come from a man aged 30 to 39 in good health. The CDR3 runs from the conserved cysteine through the conserved F or W. The order of the fields is V gene, clone size, J gene, D gene, CDR3 protein, CDR3 DNA. The D gene is left open where the match is weak. Rows give clone size only sometimes, using once, few, many, or a class for an expanded clone.

>TRBV7-9|-|TRBJ2-3|TRBD2
CASSSSPRTSGGALDTQYF
TGTGCCAGCAGCTCCAGCCCCAGGACTAGCGGGGGGGCCTTAGATACGCAGTATTTT
>TRBV4-1|-|TRBJ2-4|TRBD1
CTSSQYQGALAKNIQYF
TGCACCAGCAGCCAATACCAGGGGGCCTTAGCCAAAAACATTCAGTACTTC
>TRBV29-1|few|TRBJ2-7|-
CSVEATHSYEQYF
TGCAGCGTTGAAGCGACACACTCCTACGAGCAGTACTTC
>TRBV10-3|few|TRBJ2-4|-
CAISESQGLAKNIQYF
TGTGCCATCAGTGAGAGTCAGGGACTAGCCAAAAACATTCAGTACTTC
>TRBV7-3|-|TRBJ2-3|TRBD2
CASSSLTSGAPTDTQYF
TGTGCCAGCAGCTCCCTGACTAGCGGGGCCCCGACAGATACGCAGTATTTT
>TRBV7-8|-|TRBJ1-4|-
CASSLLGREKLFF
TGTGCCAGCAGCCTCTTAGGGAGGGAAAAACTGTTTTTT
>TRBV20-1|few|TRBJ1-4|TRBD1
CSAAPQGSTNEKLFF
TGCAGTGCAGCCCCACAGGGGAGTACTAATGAAAAACTGTTTTTT
>TRBV4-1|-|TRBJ2-1|TRBD2
CASSQTSGSPGEQFF
TGCGCCAGCAGCCAAACTAGCGGTTCCCCAGGGGAGCAGTTCTTC
>TRBV29-1|-|TRBJ2-5|-
CSVAAGRETQYF
TGCAGCGTTGCGGCGGGAAGAGAGACCCAGTACTTC
>TRBV30|few|TRBJ1-6|-
CAWSIGGRASPLHF
TGTGCCTGGAGTATTGGGGGGCGTGCTTCACCCCTCCACTTT
>TRBV29-1|-|TRBJ2-7|-
CSVDSGEQYF
TGCAGCGTTGACTCGGGGGAGCAGTACTTC
>TRBV11-3|-|TRBJ1-1|-
CASSGSGRQAFF
TGTGCCAGCAGCGGCTCAGGGAGGCAAGCTTTCTTT
>TRBV20-1|-|TRBJ2-5|-
CSARREGRGNEQYF
TGCAGTGCCCGTCGCGAGGGTAGGGGCAATGAGCAGTACTTC
>TRBV7-3|-|TRBJ2-1|TRBD2
CASSLRASGGNEQFF
TGTGCCAGCAGCCTGCGGGCTAGCGGGGGCAATGAGCAGTTCTTC
>TRBV5-6|-|TRBJ2-7|-
CASSLDRRSSYEQYF
TGTGCCAGCAGCTTGGACAGGCGAAGCTCCTACGAGCAGTACTTC
>TRBV7-2|-|TRBJ2-2|TRBD1
CASSLQGERTGELFF
TGTGCCAGCAGCCTGCAGGGGGAAAGGACCGGGGAGCTGTTTTTT
>TRBV20-1|-|TRBJ1-4|-
CSAREGGEKLFF
TGCAGTGCTAGAGAAGGGGGTGAAAAACTGTTTTTT
>TRBV21-1|many|TRBJ2-7|-
CARTGNSYEQYF
TGTGCCAGGACAGGGAATTCTTACGAGCAGTACTTC
>TRBV20-1|few|TRBJ2-3|-
CSAPGVGGNTDTQYF
TGCAGTGCCCCGGGGGTTGGGGGAAACACAGATACGCAGTATTTT
>TRBV7-9|few|TRBJ2-5|TRBD2
CASSLPSTVSGGDQETQYF
TGTGCCAGCAGCTTACCCTCGACCGTTAGCGGGGGGGACCAAGAGACCCAGTACTTC
>TRBV29-1|few|TRBJ1-2|-
CSAATGTNYGYTF
TGCAGCGCCGCTACAGGGACAAACTATGGCTACACCTTC
>TRBV27|-|TRBJ1-1|-
CASSLSVRTNTEAFF
TGTGCCAGCAGTTTATCGGTGCGGACTAACACTGAAGCTTTCTTT
>TRBV29-1|-|TRBJ2-2|-
CSVEGGAGGTGELFF
TGCAGCGTTGAAGGGGGCGCGGGCGGCACCGGGGAGCTGTTTTTT
>TRBV6-1|-|TRBJ2-5|TRBD1
CVSGAIRGSKETQYF
TGTGTCAGCGGCGCAATCAGGGGGTCGAAAGAGACCCAGTACTTC
>TRBV29-1|few|TRBJ2-5|TRBD2
CSAQAGSNPQETQYF
TGCAGCGCCCAAGCGGGGTCCAACCCGCAAGAGACCCAGTACTTC
>TRBV28|-|TRBJ2-7|-
CASRFRGTYEQYF
TGTGCCAGCAGGTTCAGGGGAACCTACGAGCAGTACTTC
>TRBV5-6|-|TRBJ2-3|-
CASSLWGADTDTQYF
TGTGCCAGCAGCTTGTGGGGAGCGGACACAGATACGCAGTATTTC
>TRBV4-1|few|TRBJ1-4|-
CASSRPNFEGEKLFF
TGCGCCAGCAGCCGGCCAAACTTTGAGGGTGAAAAACTGTTTTTT
>TRBV29-1|few|TRBJ1-4|TRBD1
CSVGPRDRVGLFF
TGCAGCGTTGGGCCCCGGGACAGGGTTGGACTGTTTTTT
>TRBV20-1|few|TRBJ2-1|TRBD1
CSAREGGENEQFF
TGCAGTGCTAGAGAAGGGGGCGAGAATGAGCAGTTCTTC
>TRBV9|-|TRBJ1-2|-
CASSVPGAYGYTF
TGTGCCAGCAGCGTACCCGGGGCGTATGGCTACACCTTC
>TRBV3-1|-|TRBJ1-1|-
CASSQLGGGGMNTEAFF
TGTGCCAGCAGCCAGCTTGGCGGGGGGGGTATGAACACTGAAGCTTTCTTT
>TRBV28|-|TRBJ2-7|TRBD2
CASSLGTSGANEQYF
TGTGCCAGCAGTTTGGGGACTAGCGGGGCGAACGAGCAGTACTTC
>TRBV9|few|TRBJ2-4|-
CASSVVPGDGQYF
TGTGCCAGCAGCGTAGTCCCAGGGGATGGTCAGTACTTC
>TRBV19|-|TRBJ2-4|TRBD1
CASSIALSRDRVLEQYF
TGTGCCAGTAGTATAGCTCTATCCCGGGACAGGGTTTTGGAGCAGTACTTC
>TRBV7-9|-|TRBJ2-7|-
CASSLGTGPPGDEQYF
TGTGCCAGCAGCTTAGGGACAGGCCCCCCGGGGGACGAGCAGTACTTC
>TRBV20-1|many|TRBJ2-7|TRBD2
CSARLRTSGVHEQYF
TGCAGTGCTAGACTAAGGACTAGCGGGGTCCACGAGCAGTACTTC
>TRBV20-1|-|TRBJ2-7|-
CSAPVVATYEQYF
TGCAGTGCTCCCGTGGTAGCGACGTACGAGCAGTACTTC
>TRBV29-1|-|TRBJ1-2|TRBD1
CSVDPTGQNYGYTF
TGCAGCGTCGACCCGACAGGGCAAAACTATGGCTACACCTTC
>TRBV6-2/TRBV6-3|-|TRBJ2-1|TRBD1
CASSAGQAGYNEQFF
TGTGCCAGCAGTGCGGGACAGGCGGGGTACAATGAGCAGTTCTTC
>TRBV4-2|-|TRBJ2-7|TRBD2
CASSQSVPSGGRYEQYF
TGTGCCAGCAGCCAAAGTGTTCCAAGCGGGGGTCGGTACGAGCAGTACTTC
>TRBV29-1|few|TRBJ1-2|-
CSVYTGIHGYTF
TGCAGCGTCTATACAGGGATTCACGGCTACACCTTC
>TRBV19|-|TRBJ2-7|TRBD1
CASSAQTGAYEQYF
TGTGCCAGTAGTGCCCAGACAGGGGCTTACGAGCAGTACTTC
>TRBV3-1|-|TRBJ1-2|TRBD1
CASSQRDRGCTF
TGTGCCAGCAGCCAAAGGGACAGGGGATGCACCTTC
>TRBV24-1|many|TRBJ1-2|-
CATSAGLGQSGYTF
TGTGCCACCAGTGCGGGTCTGGGGCAGAGCGGCTACACCTTC
>TRBV21-1|-|TRBJ2-4|-
CASSKDMWTGDSRLAKNIQYF
TGTGCCAGCAGCAAAGACATGTGGACAGGGGACTCGAGACTAGCCAAAAACATTCAGTACTTC